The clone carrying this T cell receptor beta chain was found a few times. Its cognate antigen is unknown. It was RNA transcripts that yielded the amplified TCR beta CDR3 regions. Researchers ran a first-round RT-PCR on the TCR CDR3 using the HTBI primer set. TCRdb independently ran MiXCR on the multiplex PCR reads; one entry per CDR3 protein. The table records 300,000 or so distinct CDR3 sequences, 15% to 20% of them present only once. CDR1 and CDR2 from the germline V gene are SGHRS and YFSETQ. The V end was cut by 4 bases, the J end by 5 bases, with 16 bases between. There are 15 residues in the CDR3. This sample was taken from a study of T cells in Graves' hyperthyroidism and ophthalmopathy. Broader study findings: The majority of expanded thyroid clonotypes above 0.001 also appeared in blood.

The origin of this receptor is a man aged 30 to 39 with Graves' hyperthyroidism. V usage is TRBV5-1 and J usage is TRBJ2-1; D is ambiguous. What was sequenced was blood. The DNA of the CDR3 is TGCGCCAGCAGCGACCGAGTCGGCGGTAACAATGAGCAGTTCTTC. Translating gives CASSDRVGGNNEQFF.